Presented here are 9 T cell receptor beta chains from one specimen sequenced in a study of cytomegalovirus exposure and HLA in healthy donors. The PCR contained 60 Vbeta and 13 Jbeta primers. Data came from immunoSEQ multiplex PCR; TCRdb stores just in-frame clones and leaves some out. The sample has 100,000 to 150,000 clones; over 60% are singletons. The sequenced material came from PBMCs. All receptors derive from a woman between 40 and 55 years old in good health and CMV-seropositive.

V usage is TRBV27 and J usage is TRBJ1-2; 8 bases agree with TRBD1. The length of the CDR3 is 14 residues. Germline CDR1 MNHEY, CDR2 SMNVEV (reference sequence). J gave up 3 bases and V 6 bases, and 6 bases lay outside the gene matches. The CDR3 region has the DNA TGTGCCAGCAGACTACAGGGGGTTCACTATGGCTACACCTTC. It codes for CASRLQGVHYGYTF.

The rearrangement uses TRBV7-8 and TRBJ2-7, with 12 positions matching TRBD1. The CDR3 covers 14 residues. Germline CDR1 SGHVS, CDR2 FQNEAQ. The J segment lost 6 bases and the V segment lost 6 bases, leaving 6 bases of the junction unmatched. This chain's CDR3 is CASRVGTGGVEQYF. The CDR3 nucleotides read TGTGCCAGCAGGGTTGGGACAGGGGGCGTCGAGCAGTACTTC.

V gene TRBV14 combines with J gene TRBJ2-1, with 7 bases lining up with TRBD1. From germline, CDR1 is SGHDN and CDR2 FVKESK. The CDR3 contains 16 residues. V lost 4 bases, J lost 9 bases, and 15 bases stayed unmatched. This CDR3 is CASSPLTGTGIGEQFF. CDR3 nucleotide sequence: TGTGCCAGCAGCCCCCTGACAGGGACGGGTATCGGTGAGCAGTTCTTC.

This clone has only a few counts. The V call is TRBV10-3, the J call TRBJ1-6; 9 bases are a match to TRBD1. The V gene's germline CDR1 is ENHRY and CDR2 SYGVKD. This CDR3 is built from 16 residues. Trimming took 4 bases from V and 3 from J; bases not matched to a gene: 4. This chain's CDR3 is CAISAQGANYNSPLHF. In nucleotides, the CDR3 is TGTGCCATCAGTGCACAGGGGGCTAACTATAATTCACCCCTCCACTTT.

This chain joins TRBV18 and TRBJ2-1, with 8 bases matching TRBD1. The CDR3 is 15 residues long. V was clipped by 6 bases and J by 3 bases; unmatched bases: 7. Per the germline V gene, CDR1 is KGHSH and CDR2 is LQKENI. The CDR3 loop is CASSKQGENYNEQFF. The CDR3 DNA sequence: TGTGCCAGCTCCAAACAGGGGGAAAACTACAATGAGCAGTTCTTC. The full variable domain, its missing parts supplied by reference TRBV18 and TRBJ2-1, is NAGVMQNPRHLVRRRGQEARLRCSPMKGHSHVYWYRQLPEEGLKFMVYLQKENIIDESGMPKERFSAEFPKEGPSILRIQQVVRGDSAAYFCASSKQGENYNEQFFGPGTRLTVL.

This clone was observed a few times. The chain is built from TRBV5-1 and TRBJ2-1; 9 bases map to TRBD1. Germline-derived CDR1 and CDR2 are SGHRS and YFSETQ. After removal of 4 bases from V and 3 bases from J, the junction contained 5 bases not matched to a gene. The CDR3 extends over 15 amino acids. The CDR3 DNA reads TGCGCCAGCAGCCAGGGACAGGGCGACTACAATGAGCAGTTCTTC. Protein sequence: CASSQGQGDYNEQFF.

The gene calls are TRBV6-5 and TRBJ2-1, with 9 bases fitting TRBD1. In germline, CDR1 is MNHEY, CDR2 SVGAGI. V was clipped by 1 base and J by 7 bases; unmatched bases: 5. This CDR3 region has 15 residues. Here the CDR3 DNA reads TGTGCCAGCAGTTACTTTGGACAGGGGTTGAATGAGCAGTTCTTC. Its translation is CASSYFGQGLNEQFF.

CDR3 DNA: TGCGCCAGCAGACAAAGACAGGGTACGTACGAGCAGTACTTC. The encoded protein is CASRQRQGTYEQYF. The J gene is TRBJ2-7, the V gene TRBV4-1; 7 bases fit TRBD1. The CDR3 runs to 14 residues. Losses at the gene ends were 6 bases for V and 4 bases for J; bases not matched to a gene: 9. Germline values: CDR1 MGHRA, CDR2 YSYEKL.

This chain uses TRBV7-2 with TRBJ1-2; D not certain. Germline V gene sequence: CDR1 SGHTA, CDR2 FQGNSA. V was shortened by 0 bases and J by 8 bases, with 25 bases between the two germline ends. CDR3 size: 18 residues. CDR3 amino acids: CASSLASLLNDISQGYTF. In DNA, the CDR3 is TGTGCCAGCAGCTTAGCGTCGCTTTTAAACGACATCTCCCAGGGCTACACCTTC. The full variable domain, rest sourced from reference TRBV7-2 and TRBJ1-2, is GAGVSQSPSNKVTEKGKDVELRCDPISGHTALYWYRQSLGQGLEFLIYFQGNSAPDKSGLPSDRFSAERTGGSVSTLTIQRTQQEDSAVYLCASSLASLLNDISQGYTFGSGTRLTVV.